The clone carrying this T cell receptor beta chain was observed once. Its specificity is unknown. The sample comes from a study of cytomegalovirus exposure and HLA in healthy donors. Notes on the study in general: Common viral pathogens (according to a later analysis) appeared linked to several of the most significant clusters.

Both 60 Vbeta primers and 13 Jbeta primers went into the PCR. Sequencing was performed with immunoSEQ multiplex PCR; in TCRdb, only in-frame clones are kept and a portion is missing. This table holds about 69,000 clones, 74% found once. V gave up 0 bases and J gave up 7 bases, with 22 bases separating them. This CDR3 region has 17 residues. The sample consisted of PBMCs. The sequence came from a woman in her fifties or sixties in good health and CMV-seropositive. The V and J genes are TRBV5-3 and TRBJ1-2; D gene unclear. TRBV5-3 is identified as an open reading frame with a role that is uncertain. CDR3 residues: CARSLACLRASEAGYTF. The CDR3 DNA follows: TGTGCCAGAAGCTTGGCCTGTCTTCGGGCCTCGGAGGCTGGCTACACCTTC.